The 29 T cell receptor beta chains presented below share a single source sample, sequenced in a study of cytomegalovirus exposure and HLA in healthy donors. Primers: 60 Vbeta forward and 13 Jbeta reverse. Libraries were prepared by immunoSEQ multiplex PCR; TCRdb keeps only in-frame clonotypes and omits some of them. The sample carries 150,000 to 200,000 clones, less than 85% recorded once. Sequencing was done on a sample of PBMCs. These receptors came from a man between 18 and 35 years old in good health and CMV-seronegative.

The chain has TRBV7-9 and TRBJ2-7; weak D call: TRBD2 (6 bases). This CDR3 is built from 13 residues. With 3 bases removed from V and 3 bases from J, the gap between germline ends came to 9 bases. CDR1 and CDR2 from the germline V gene are SEHNR and FQNEAQ (reference sequence). CDR3 coding DNA: TGTGCCAGCAGCTTGGGCGGGGACTACGAGCAGTACTTC. Its translation is CASSLGGDYEQYF.

About this clone: An end of the junction does not agree with germline; a read error may underlie this. The chain has TRBV7-7 and TRBJ2-1, with TRBD2 matching over 8 bases. Germline V gene sequence: CDR1 SSHAT, CDR2 FNYEAQ (reference sequence). The CDR3 extends over 15 amino acids. The CDR3 here is CASSAGTSPRNEQFF. DNA for the CDR3: TGTGCTAGCAGCGCCGGGACTAGTCCCCGGAATGAGCAGTTCTTC.

The V and J genes are TRBV2 and TRBJ2-7; TRBD1 matches at 9 bases. The CDR3 has 12 residues. V lost 7 bases and J lost 6; bases outside the gene matches: 4. The germline CDR1 and CDR2 sequences are SNHLY and FYNNEI. CDR3 amino acids: CASTYRGREQYF. The CDR3, as DNA: TGTGCCAGCACCTACAGGGGGCGCGAGCAGTACTTC.

This chain uses TRBV30 with TRBJ1-4; no clear D gene. V was pared by 2 bases and J by 12 bases, with 13 bases between. Germline-derived CDR1 and CDR2 are GTSNPN and SVGIG (reference sequence). The length of the CDR3 is 12 residues. For the CDR3, the DNA is TGTGCCTGGAGTACTCGAGGAGGAGAACTGTTTTTT. Its translation is CAWSTRGGELFF.

The rearrangement uses TRBV7-8 and TRBJ1-2, with 9 positions matching TRBD1. CDR3 length: 18 amino acids. The germline CDR1 and CDR2 sequences are SGHVS and FQNEAQ. Trimming at V came to 7 bases and at J to 4 bases, leaving 19 bases not matched to a gene. CDR3 bases: TGTGCCAGCACCTCTAGGCCGGGACAGGGCGCATTTGGCTATGGCTACACCTTC. As protein: CASTSRPGQGAFGYGYTF.

The chain recombines TRBV19 with TRBJ1-1; D remains ambiguous. Germline CDR1 reads LNHDA; CDR2 reads SQIVND (reference sequence). V was clipped by 3 bases and J by 10 bases, with 15 bases between them. The CDR3 sequence is 13 residues long. CDR3 coding DNA: TGTGCCAGTAGTATGGTAGGCAGGTCTCCAGCTTTCTTT. This gives the protein CASSMVGRSPAFF.

This clone has a single count. The V call is TRBV2, the J call TRBJ1-2; 9 positions match TRBD1. Per germline, CDR1 SNHLY and CDR2 FYNNEI. J lost 4 bases, V lost 8 bases, and 11 bases had no gene match. The CDR3 covers 15 residues. The CDR3 sequence: CASLGDRVVTYGYTF. CDR3 nucleotide sequence: TGTGCCAGCTTAGGGGACAGGGTAGTAACCTATGGCTACACCTTC.

The chain joins TRBV5-8 to TRBJ2-1; TRBD2 matches 8 bases. CDR3 length: 14 amino acids. V lost 4 bases and J lost 7; bases outside the gene matches: 7. Germline loops: CDR1 SGHTS, CDR2 YDEGEE. CDR3 in amino acids: CASSIGGAGNEQFF. The CDR3 coding sequence is TGTGCCAGCAGCATCGGGGGGGCCGGGAATGAGCAGTTCTTC.

The CDR3 DNA reads as TGTGCCACCAGCAGACAGTTTAATGAAAAACTGTTTTTT. Its translation: CATSRQFNEKLFF. V usage is TRBV15 and J usage is TRBJ1-4; D is undetermined. V shed 2 bases and J shed 4 bases, with 5 bases lying between them. Germline lookup yields CDR1 LNHNV and CDR2 YYDKDF (reference sequence). This CDR3 region has 13 residues.

The chain couples TRBV4-2 to TRBJ1-1; D remains ambiguous. Germline V gene sequence: CDR1 LGHNA, CDR2 YNFKEQ. The V end was cut by 2 bases, the J end by 0 bases, with 4 bases between. This CDR3 region has 13 residues. The CDR3 nucleotides are TGTGCCAGCAGCCAATCGGTGAACACTGAAGCTTTCTTT. Translating it yields CASSQSVNTEAFF.

This clone is classed as medium-sized. This rearrangement joins TRBV4-2 to TRBJ1-4; the match to TRBD1 covers 8 bases. There are 16 residues in the CDR3. CDR1 and CDR2 from the germline V gene are LGHNA and YNFKEQ. V lost 1 base, J lost 7 bases, and 8 bases stayed unmatched. The chain's CDR3 is CASSQGSGGSIEKLFF. CDR3 in DNA: TGTGCCAGCAGCCAAGGCTCAGGGGGCTCGATTGAAAAACTGTTTTTT.

This chain uses TRBV28 with TRBJ2-7, with 8 positions matching TRBD1. There are 16 residues in the CDR3. Germline CDR1 is MDHEN and CDR2 is SYDVKM. Trimming at V came to 6 bases and at J to 1 base, leaving 11 bases not matched to a gene. The DNA for the CDR3 is TGTGCCAGCAGCCATTACCCGGGACAGGCGTCCTACGAGCAGTACTTC. It encodes CASSHYPGQASYEQYF.

The genes are TRBV5-1 and TRBJ1-1, with a weak D call TRBD1 (5 bases). CDR1 and CDR2 from the germline V gene are SGHRS and YFSETQ. There are 14 residues in the CDR3. V lost 0 bases to trimming and J lost 1 base, with 7 bases between them. CDR3 sequence (DNA): TGCGCCAGCAGCTTGGGACAGTGGAACACTGAAGCTTTCTTT. Translating gives CASSLGQWNTEAFF.

The chain joins TRBV6-1 to TRBJ1-5; D unresolved. Trimming took off 5 bases at V and 4 bases at J, with 15 bases between the two ends. The CDR3 consists of 15 residues. Germline V gives CDR1 MNHNS, CDR2 SASEGT. The CDR3 DNA reads TGTGCCAGCAGTCCGTCTCGAGGGAGTAATCAGCCCCAGCATTTT. Its translation: CASSPSRGSNQPQHF.

The chain carries TRBV14 and TRBJ2-5, with a weak D call TRBD1 (5 bases). The CDR3 has 14 amino acids. In germline, CDR1 is SGHDN, CDR2 FVKESK. The ends were cut back, 2 bases at V and 1 base at J, with 8 bases in the middle. The CDR3 bases are TGTGCCAGCAGCCAAAGACAGTTCCAAGAGACCCAGTACTTC. Protein product: CASSQRQFQETQYF. The full variable domain, in which reference TRBV14 and TRBJ2-5 provide the parts outside the CDR3, is EAGVTQFPSHSVIEKGQTVTLRCDPISGHDNLYWYRRVMGKEIKFLLHFVKESKQDESGMPNNRFLAERTGGTYSTLKVQPAELEDSGVYFCASSQRQFQETQYFGPGTRLLVL.

This rearrangement joins TRBV5-6 to TRBJ2-1; D not certain. Deletions cut 0 bases from V and 0 bases from J, with 7 bases between. Germline assignment: CDR1 SGHDT and CDR2 YYEEEE. The CDR3 has 15 residues. The CDR3 sequence: CASSLVKSSYNEQFF. CDR3 in DNA: TGTGCCAGCAGCTTGGTGAAGAGCTCCTACAATGAGCAGTTCTTC.

The J gene is TRBJ1-5, the V gene TRBV18, with no clear D. This CDR3 contains 14 residues. Germline CDR1 is KGHSH and CDR2 is LQKENI. With 2 bases removed from V and 3 bases from J, the gap between germline ends came to 8 bases. The CDR3 sequence is CASSPKQSNQPQHF. In nucleotides, the CDR3 is TGTGCCAGCTCACCAAAACAGTCCAATCAGCCCCAGCATTTT.

The chain employs TRBV6-5 and TRBJ2-4; D call uncertain. V lost 6 bases and J 0 bases, leaving 9 bases between the germline ends. Per the germline V gene, CDR1 is MNHEY and CDR2 is SVGAGI. The CDR3 spans 14 residues. The CDR3 protein is CASRELLAKNIQYF. CDR3 in DNA: TGTGCCAGCAGGGAACTACTAGCCAAAAACATTCAGTACTTC.

The rearrangement uses TRBV15 and TRBJ2-1, with 11 bases fitting TRBD2. CDR1 LNHNV and CDR2 YYDKDF come from the germline V gene (reference sequence). The CDR3 spans 18 residues. V lost 2 bases, J lost 6 bases, and 12 bases stayed unmatched. Written as DNA, the CDR3 is TGTGCCACCAGCAGAACCTACCATACTAGCGGGAGCAGCAATGAGCAGTTCTTC. Its translation is CATSRTYHTSGSSNEQFF.

The J gene is TRBJ2-3, the V gene TRBV28; 11 bases align to TRBD2. V lost 3 bases, J lost 2 bases, and 7 bases stayed unmatched. The CDR3 loop spans 17 amino acids. Germline values: CDR1 MDHEN, CDR2 SYDVKM. Here the CDR3 reads CASSLSGLAVFTDTQYF. CDR3 bases: TGTGCCAGCAGTTTGTCGGGACTAGCGGTATTCACAGATACGCAGTATTTT.

The gene calls are TRBV6-5 and TRBJ2-3; D is uncertain. Germline CDR1 MNHEY, CDR2 SVGAGI. Trimming removed 9 bases from V and 0 bases from J, with 13 bases in between. The CDR3 has 14 amino acids. The CDR3 DNA sequence: TGTGCCAGTATAGTCCATGTAAGCACAGATACGCAGTATTTT. This encodes CASIVHVSTDTQYF.

The V and J genes are TRBV19 and TRBJ2-7; 8 nucleotides line up with TRBD1. V dropped 8 bases and J dropped 3; count of bases not matched to a gene: 3. In germline, CDR1 is LNHDA, CDR2 SQIVND (reference sequence). The CDR3 sequence is 12 residues long. DNA for the CDR3: TGTGCCAGTGGACAGGGTATCTACGAGCAGTACTTC. Protein product: CASGQGIYEQYF. The whole variable domain, remainder taken from reference TRBV19 and TRBJ2-7, is DGGITQSPKYLFRKEGQNVTLSCEQNLNHDAMYWYRQDPGQGLRLIYYSQIVNDFQKGDIAEGYSVSREKKESFPLTVTSAQKNPTAFYLCASGQGIYEQYFGPGTRLTVT.

This clone was recorded once. The chain employs TRBV5-1 and TRBJ1-4; D is unresolved. The ends were cut back, 4 bases at V and 7 bases at J, with 14 bases in the middle. CDR3 size: 14 residues. Germline assignment: CDR1 SGHRS and CDR2 YFSETQ. This CDR3 reads CASSAGTLAEKLFF. The DNA for the CDR3 is TGCGCCAGCAGCGCCGGTACCCTAGCTGAAAAACTGTTTTTT.

The chain uses TRBV7-3 and TRBJ2-3; TRBD1 might be the D (5 bases). Trimming removed 6 bases at V and 0 bases at J, with 13 bases between. The CDR3 extends over 15 amino acids. Per the germline V gene, CDR1 is SGHTA and CDR2 is FQGTGA. The CDR3: CASRKTGASTDTQYF. The CDR3 nucleotides read TGTGCCAGCAGGAAGACTGGGGCCAGCACAGATACGCAGTATTTT.

The chain joins TRBV4-1 to TRBJ2-5; D is ambiguous. Germline V gives CDR1 MGHRA, CDR2 YSYEKL. The CDR3 has 14 residues. The V and J ends lost 4 bases and 1 base respectively, with 10 bases between them. This CDR3 reads CASSPARIQETQYF. CDR3 nucleotides: TGCGCCAGCAGCCCAGCGAGGATCCAAGAGACCCAGTACTTC.

The V call is TRBV18, the J call TRBJ2-3; 8 nucleotides match TRBD1. CDR1 and CDR2 (germline): KGHSH, LQKENI. This CDR3 is 15 amino acids long. The ends lost 1 base at V and 0 bases at J; junction bases unmatched: 0. CDR3 loop: CASSPRTGSTDTQYF. The CDR3 DNA sequence: TGTGCCAGCTCACCACGGACAGGGAGCACAGATACGCAGTATTTT.

The CDR3 sequence: CASSAGLAGATDTQYF. CDR3 DNA sequence: TGTGCCAGCAGCGCGGGACTAGCGGGAGCAACAGATACGCAGTATTTT. J is TRBJ2-3 and V is TRBV9; 14 bases agree with TRBD2. J was trimmed by 3 bases and V by 3 bases; bases with no gene match: 3. In germline, CDR1 is SGDLS, CDR2 YYNGEE. The CDR3 loop spans 16 amino acids.

This clone was observed a few times. The chain employs TRBV7-3 and TRBJ2-3, with 9 bases aligning to TRBD2. Looked up from germline, CDR1 is SGHTA and CDR2 is FQGTGA. There are 19 residues in the CDR3. The V gene end was trimmed by 1 base and the J gene end by 5 bases; junction bases not matched to a gene: 16. This chain's CDR3 is CASSLRGLLASGVVDTQYF. The CDR3 nucleotides are TGTGCCAGCAGCTTAAGGGGTTTGTTGGCTAGCGGGGTAGTAGATACGCAGTATTTT.

The chain recombines TRBV7-3 with TRBJ2-3; TRBD2 matches at 15 bases. CDR3 length: 14 residues. Trimming at V came to 5 bases and at J to 10 bases, leaving 4 bases not matched to a gene. Germline CDR1 and CDR2: SGHTA and FQGTGA. Here the CDR3 DNA reads TGTGCCAGCAGCCGGACTAGCGGGGGGGCCGCGCAGTATTTT. Translating gives CASSRTSGGAAQYF. The complete variable domain, with remaining parts taken from reference TRBV7-3 and TRBJ2-3, reads GAGVSQTPSNKVTEKGKYVELRCDPISGHTALYWYRQSLGQGPEFLIYFQGTGAADDSGLPNDRFFAVRPEGSVSTLKIQRTERGDSAVYLCASSRTSGGAAQYFGPGTRLTVL.